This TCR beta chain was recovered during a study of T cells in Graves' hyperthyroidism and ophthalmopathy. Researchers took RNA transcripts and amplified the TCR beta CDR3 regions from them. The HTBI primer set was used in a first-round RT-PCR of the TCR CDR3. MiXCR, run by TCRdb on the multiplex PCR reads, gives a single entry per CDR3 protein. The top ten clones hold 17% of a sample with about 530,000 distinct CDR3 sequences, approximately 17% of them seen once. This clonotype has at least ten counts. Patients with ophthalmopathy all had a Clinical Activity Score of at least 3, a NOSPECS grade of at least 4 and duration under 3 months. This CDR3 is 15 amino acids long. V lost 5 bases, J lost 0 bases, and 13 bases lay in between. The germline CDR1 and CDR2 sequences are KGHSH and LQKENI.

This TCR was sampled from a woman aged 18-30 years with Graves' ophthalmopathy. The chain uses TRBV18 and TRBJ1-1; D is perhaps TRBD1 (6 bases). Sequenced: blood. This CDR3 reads CASSLGGDMNTEAFF. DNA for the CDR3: TGTGCCAGCTCATTAGGGGGGGACATGAACACTGAAGCTTTCTTT.